The clone carrying this T cell receptor beta chain was seen a few times. The record originates from a study of PD-L1 blockade in urothelial cancer. Study-wide context: The study started patients on atezolizumab at some point between 2013 and 2014, giving 1,200 mg intravenously every 3 weeks.

The CDR3 totals 16 residues. V shed 4 bases, J shed 7 bases, and the junction held 14 bases outside the gene matches. CDR1 is SGHAT, CDR2 FQNNGV, per germline. Method: immunoSEQ multiplex PCR; TCRdb's copy keeps in-frame clones and lacks some. The sample has about 52,000 clones, approximately 75% seen once; the top ten hold about 3.6%. This sequence originates from a man in his 70s with urothelial cancer. The sample in question was PBMCs, obtained around atezolizumab (anti-PD-L1) treatment. The rearrangement uses TRBV11-2 and TRBJ1-2, with 8 bases identical to TRBD1. The CDR3 region has the DNA TGTGCCAGCAGCTCCCCTCGCCCGACAGGGGCGGGTGGCTACACCTTC. Its protein is CASSSPRPTGAGGYTF.